This T cell receptor beta chain is drawn from a study of OX40 agonist ivuxolimab in advanced cancers. Study background: Three patients got partial responses; one had hepatocellular carcinoma and two had cutaneous melanoma.

Broader study findings: Both CD4+ and CD8+ T cell populations in blood had undergone clonal expansion by week 6 at 0.1 to 3.0 mg/kg. Expanded clones belonging to CD8+ T cells outnumbered, on average, those of CD4+.

Concerning this clone itself: Its antigen remains unidentified.

Using immunoSEQ multiplex PCR, the repertoire was profiled, and TCRdb retains in-frame clones only, with some absent. This table holds 95,000 to 100,000 clones, approximately 83% found once. Germline CDR1 reads SGHDT; CDR2 reads YYEEEE. V dropped 4 bases and J dropped 6 bases, with 7 bases sitting between them. The CDR3 is 12 residues long. Autoimmune disease history or systemic immunosuppression excluded patients. The TCR sequence derives from an adult with an advanced solid tumor such as melanoma, head and neck, liver or kidney cancer. The material sequenced was CD4+ or CD8+ T cells sorted from blood, taken in a trial of the OX40 agonist ivuxolimab. The chain joins TRBV5-6 to TRBJ2-2, with D unresolved. Written as DNA, the CDR3 is TGTGCCAGCAGCCCCGCCGCCGGGGAGCTGTTTTTT. This encodes CASSPAAGELFF.